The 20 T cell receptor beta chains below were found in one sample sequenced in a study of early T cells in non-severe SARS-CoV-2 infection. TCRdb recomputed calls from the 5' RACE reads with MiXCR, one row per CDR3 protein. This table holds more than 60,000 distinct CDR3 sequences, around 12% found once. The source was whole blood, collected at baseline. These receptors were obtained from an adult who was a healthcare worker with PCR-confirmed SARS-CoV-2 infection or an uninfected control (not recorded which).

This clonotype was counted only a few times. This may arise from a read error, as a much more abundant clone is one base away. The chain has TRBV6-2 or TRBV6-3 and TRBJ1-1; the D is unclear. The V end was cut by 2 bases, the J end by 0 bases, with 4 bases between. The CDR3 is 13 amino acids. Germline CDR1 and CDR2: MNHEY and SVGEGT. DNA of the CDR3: TGTGCCAGCAGTTACGCGGTGAACACTGAAGCTTTCTTT. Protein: CASSYAVNTEAFF.

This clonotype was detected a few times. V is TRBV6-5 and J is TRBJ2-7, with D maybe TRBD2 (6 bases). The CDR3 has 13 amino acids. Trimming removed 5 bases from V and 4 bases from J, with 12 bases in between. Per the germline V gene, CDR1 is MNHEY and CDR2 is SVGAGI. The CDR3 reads CASSPYGGYEQYF. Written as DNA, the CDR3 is TGTGCCAGCAGTCCCTATGGGGGGTACGAGCAGTACTTC.

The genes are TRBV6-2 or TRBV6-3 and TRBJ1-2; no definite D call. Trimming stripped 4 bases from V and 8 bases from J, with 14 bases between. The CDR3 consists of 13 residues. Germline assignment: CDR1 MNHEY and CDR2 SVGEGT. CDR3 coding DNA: TGTGCCAGCAGTTCCCTTGGGCCGATCGGCTACACCTTC. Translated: CASSSLGPIGYTF.

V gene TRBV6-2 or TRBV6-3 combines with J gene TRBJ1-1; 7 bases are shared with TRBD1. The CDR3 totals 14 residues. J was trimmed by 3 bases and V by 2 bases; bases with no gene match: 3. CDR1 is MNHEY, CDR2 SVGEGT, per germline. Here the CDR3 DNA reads TGTGCCAGCAGTTACGACAGGGCGGACACTGAAGCTTTCTTT. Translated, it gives CASSYDRADTEAFF.

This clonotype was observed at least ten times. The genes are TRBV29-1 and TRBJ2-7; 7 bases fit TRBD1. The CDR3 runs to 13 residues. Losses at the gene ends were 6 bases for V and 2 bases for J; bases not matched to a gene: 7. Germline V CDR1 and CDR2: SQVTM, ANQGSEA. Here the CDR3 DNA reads TGCAGCGTGACGGACAGGTCCGCCTACGAGCAGTACTTC. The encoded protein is CSVTDRSAYEQYF.

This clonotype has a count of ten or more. CDR3 protein: CASSLLGATSTNEKLFF. CDR3 nucleotides: TGTGCCAGCAGTTTATTGGGCGCGACCTCAACTAATGAAAAACTGTTTTTT. This rearrangement joins TRBV28 to TRBJ1-4, with D unresolved. Between the trimmed V and J ends, which lost 1 base and 0 bases, there was a span of 12 bases. Germline-derived CDR1 and CDR2 are MDHEN and SYDVKM. This CDR3 is built from 17 residues.

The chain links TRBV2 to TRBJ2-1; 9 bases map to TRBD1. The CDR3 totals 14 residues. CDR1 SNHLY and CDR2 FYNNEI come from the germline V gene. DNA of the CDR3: TGTGCTTCTACCGGGACAGGGAAACGCAATGAGCAGTTCTTC. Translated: CASTGTGKRNEQFF.

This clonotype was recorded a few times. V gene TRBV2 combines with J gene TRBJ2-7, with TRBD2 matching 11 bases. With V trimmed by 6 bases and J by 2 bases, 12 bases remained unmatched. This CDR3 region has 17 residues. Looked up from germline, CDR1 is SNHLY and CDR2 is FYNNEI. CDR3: CASSPGDSGGAAYEQYF. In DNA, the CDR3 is TGTGCCAGCAGCCCAGGAGATAGCGGGGGGGCCGCCTACGAGCAGTACTTC.

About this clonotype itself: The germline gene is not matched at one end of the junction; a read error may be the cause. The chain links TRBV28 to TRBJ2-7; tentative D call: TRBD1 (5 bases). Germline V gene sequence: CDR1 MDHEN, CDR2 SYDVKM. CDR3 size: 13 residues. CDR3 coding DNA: TGTGCCAGCAGTTTCCCAGGGAACTACGGGCAGTACTTC. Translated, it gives CASSFPGNYGQYF. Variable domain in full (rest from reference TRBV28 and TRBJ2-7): DVKVTQSSRYLVKRTGEKVFLECVQDMDHENMFWYRQDPGLGLRLIYFSYDVKMKEKGDIPEGYSVSREKKERFSLILESASTNQTSMYLCASSFPGNYGQYFGPGTRLTVT.

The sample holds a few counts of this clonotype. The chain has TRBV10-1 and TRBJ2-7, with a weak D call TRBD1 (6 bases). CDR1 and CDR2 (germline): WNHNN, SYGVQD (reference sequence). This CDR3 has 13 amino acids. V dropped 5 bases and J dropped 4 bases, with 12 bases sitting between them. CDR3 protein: CASSPGTKYEQYF. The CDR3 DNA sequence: TGCGCCAGCAGTCCCGGGACAAAATACGAGCAGTACTTC.

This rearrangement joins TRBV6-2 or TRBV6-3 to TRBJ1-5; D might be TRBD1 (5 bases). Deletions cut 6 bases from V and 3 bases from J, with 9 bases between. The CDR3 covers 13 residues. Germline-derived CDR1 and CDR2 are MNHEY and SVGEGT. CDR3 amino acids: CASRAGSNQPQHF. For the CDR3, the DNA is TGTGCCAGCAGGGCAGGGTCCAATCAGCCCCAGCATTTT.

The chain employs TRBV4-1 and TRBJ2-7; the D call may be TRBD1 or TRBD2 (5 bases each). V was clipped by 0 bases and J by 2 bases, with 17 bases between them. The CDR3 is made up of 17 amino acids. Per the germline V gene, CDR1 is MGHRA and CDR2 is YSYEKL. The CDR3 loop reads CASSQDGWDAAPYEQYF. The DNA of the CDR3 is TGCGCCAGCAGCCAAGATGGCTGGGACGCCGCCCCCTACGAGCAGTACTTC.

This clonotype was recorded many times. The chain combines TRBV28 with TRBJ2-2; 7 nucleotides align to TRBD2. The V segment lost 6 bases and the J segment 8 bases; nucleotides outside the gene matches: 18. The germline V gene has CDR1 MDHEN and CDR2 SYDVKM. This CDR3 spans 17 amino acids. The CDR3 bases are TGTGCCAGCAGGCCCGCGGATGGGGCGGGGGTTACGGGGGAGCTGTTTTTT. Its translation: CASRPADGAGVTGELFF.

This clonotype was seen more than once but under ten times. In DNA, the CDR3 is TGCAGTGTTAAGTCTCGAGACGAGGCGCAGTATTTT. It specifies CSVKSRDEAQYF. The chain is built from TRBV20-1 and TRBJ2-3, with unresolved D. Trimming cost V 7 bases and J 10 bases, with 18 bases left between them. This CDR3 contains 12 residues. Germline V lookup: CDR1 DFQATT, CDR2 SNEGSKA (reference sequence).

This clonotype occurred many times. CDR3 DNA: TGTGCCAGCTCACCCTCGACAGAGACTGAAGCTTTCTTT. It specifies CASSPSTETEAFF. The chain has TRBV18 and TRBJ1-1, with a possible D match to TRBD1 (5 bases). The CDR3 consists of 13 residues. Germline-derived CDR1 and CDR2 are KGHSH and LQKENI. Trimming removed 3 bases from V and 5 bases from J, with 10 bases in between.

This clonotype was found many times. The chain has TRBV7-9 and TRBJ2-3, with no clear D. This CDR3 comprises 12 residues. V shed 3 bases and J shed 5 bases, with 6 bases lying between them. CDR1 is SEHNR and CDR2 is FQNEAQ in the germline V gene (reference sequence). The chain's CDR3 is CASSFLGDTQYF. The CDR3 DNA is TGTGCCAGCAGCTTCCTAGGAGATACGCAGTATTTT.

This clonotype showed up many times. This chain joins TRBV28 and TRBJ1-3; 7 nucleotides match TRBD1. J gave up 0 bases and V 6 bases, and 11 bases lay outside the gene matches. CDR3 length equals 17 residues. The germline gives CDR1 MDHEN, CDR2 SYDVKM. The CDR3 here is CASSSTGTAISGNTIYF. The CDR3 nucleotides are TGTGCCAGCAGCTCAACCGGGACAGCTATCTCTGGAAACACCATATATTTT.

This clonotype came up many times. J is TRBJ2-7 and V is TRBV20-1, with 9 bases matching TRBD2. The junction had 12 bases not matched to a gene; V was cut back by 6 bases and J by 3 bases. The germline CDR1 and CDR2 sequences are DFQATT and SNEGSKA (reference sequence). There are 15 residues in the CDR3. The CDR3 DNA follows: TGCAGTGCCCCCGGGAGGCGGGGGGGACTCTACGAGCAGTACTTC. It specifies CSAPGRRGGLYEQYF.

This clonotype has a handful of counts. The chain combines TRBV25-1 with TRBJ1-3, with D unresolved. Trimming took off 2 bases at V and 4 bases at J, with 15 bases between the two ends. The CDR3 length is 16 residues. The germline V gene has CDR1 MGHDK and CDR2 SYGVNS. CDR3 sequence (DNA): TGTGCCAGCAGTGAAGCGGGTCCTGGCTCGGGAAACACCATATATTTT. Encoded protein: CASSEAGPGSGNTIYF.

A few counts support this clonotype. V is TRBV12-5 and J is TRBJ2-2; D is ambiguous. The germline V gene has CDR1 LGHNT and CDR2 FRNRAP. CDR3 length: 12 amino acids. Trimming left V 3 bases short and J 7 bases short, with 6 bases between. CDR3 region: CASGFYVGELFF. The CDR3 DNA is TGTGCTAGTGGTTTCTATGTCGGGGAGCTGTTTTTT. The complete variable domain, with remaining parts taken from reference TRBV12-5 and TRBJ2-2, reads DARVTQTPRHKVTEMGQEVTMRCQPILGHNTVFWYRQTMMQGLELLAYFRNRAPLDDSGMPKDRFSAEMPDATLATLKIQPSEPRDSAVYFCASGFYVGELFFGEGSRLTVL.